This T cell receptor (beta chain) derives from a study of blood T cell repertoires in COVID-19. Germline CDR1 and CDR2: SGHNT and YYREEE (reference sequence). V was clipped by 0 bases and J by 1 base, with 7 bases between them. This CDR3 region has 14 residues. TCRdb's table, derived via immunoSEQ multiplex PCR, lists solely in-frame clones and lacks some. The sample shows around 46,000 clones, about nine tenths of them seen only once. In its sample, this clone was seen once. The sequencing input was peripheral blood. V and J are TRBV5-4 and TRBJ1-1; D is undetermined. The TCR comes from a man aged 55 to 70 with active or convalescent COVID-19. The CDR3 sequence is CASSLDIANTEAFF. The CDR3 DNA is TGTGCCAGCAGCTTGGACATTGCGAACACTGAAGCTTTCTTT.